A single sample is the source of the 14 T cell receptor beta chains below, sequenced in a study of neoadjuvant anti-PD-1 for oral cavity cancer. Profiled with immunoSEQ multiplex PCR; TCRdb holds only in-frame clones, not every one. Found here are about 16,000 clones, around 64% of them singletons; the top ten hold over 2.5%. The material was PBMCs, obtained before nivolumab (anti-PD-1) treatment. These receptors originate from a person aged 35-80 years with oral cavity squamous cell carcinoma.

The V call is TRBV7-2, the J call TRBJ2-3; TRBD2 agrees at 7 bases. From germline, CDR1 is SGHTA and CDR2 FQGNSA. The CDR3 runs to 17 residues. Losses at the gene ends were 0 bases for V and 5 bases for J; bases not matched to a gene: 11. This chain's CDR3 is CASSLAIRGRAVDTQYF. The CDR3 bases are TGTGCCAGCAGCTTAGCGATCAGAGGGAGGGCCGTAGATACGCAGTATTTT.

The rearrangement joins TRBV6-5 to TRBJ2-5; 7 positions match TRBD1. This CDR3 has 14 amino acids. From germline, CDR1 is MNHEY and CDR2 SVGAGI. Trimming cost V 5 bases and J 4 bases; bases outside gene matches: 7. Here the CDR3 DNA reads TGTGCCAGCAGTCTTGGACAGGTTACAGAGACCCAGTACTTC. As protein: CASSLGQVTETQYF.

The chain combines TRBV11-2 with TRBJ2-7, with D possibly being TRBD2 (6 bases). Germline CDR1 SGHAT, CDR2 FQNNGV. This CDR3 has 14 amino acids. V lost 3 bases and J 2 bases, leaving 11 bases between the germline ends. CDR3 region: CASSLAGPPYEQYF. CDR3 nucleotides: TGTGCCAGCAGCTTGGCGGGACCCCCCTACGAGCAGTACTTC.

The V call is TRBV9, the J call TRBJ2-6, with 7 bases that match TRBD1. Germline CDR1 and CDR2: SGDLS and YYNGEE. The junction had 6 bases not matched to a gene; V was cut back by 0 bases and J by 0 bases. The CDR3 contains 18 residues. CDR3 nucleotide sequence: TGTGCCAGCAGCGTAGACCAGACAGGGCGCTCTGGGGCCAACGTCCTGACTTTC. Amino acids: CASSVDQTGRSGANVLTF.

This clone turned up a few times. The chain combines TRBV30 with TRBJ2-5; D possibly corresponds to TRBD1 (6 bases). The CDR3 is made up of 14 amino acids. Germline assignment: CDR1 GTSNPN and CDR2 SVGIG (reference sequence). Trimming removed 2 bases at V and 5 bases at J, with 15 bases between. This chain's CDR3 is CAWSLTGRGETQYF. The CDR3 nucleotides read TGTGCCTGGAGTCTCACAGGGCGAGGGGAGACCCAGTACTTC. Supplemented by reference TRBV30 and TRBJ2-5, the full variable domain reads SQTIHQWPATLVQPVGSPLSLECTVEGTSNPNLYWYRQAAGRGLQLLFYSVGIGQISSEVPQNLSASRPQDRQFILSSKKLLLSDSGFYLCAWSLTGRGETQYFGPGTRLLVL.

This rearrangement joins TRBV9 to TRBJ1-3; D is ambiguous. This CDR3 comprises 16 residues. Germline V gene sequence: CDR1 SGDLS, CDR2 YYNGEE. Trimming stripped 0 bases from V and 2 bases from J, with 12 bases between. The CDR3 region is CASSVGPPGTGNTIYF. The CDR3 region has the DNA TGTGCCAGCAGCGTAGGCCCCCCGGGGACTGGAAACACCATATATTTT.

The V and J genes are TRBV6-6 and TRBJ1-5; D ambiguous. The CDR3 totals 16 residues. The ends were cut back, 6 bases at V and 5 bases at J, with 20 bases in the middle. Germline V gene lookup returns CDR1 MNHNY and CDR2 SVGAGI (reference sequence). The CDR3, as DNA: TGTGCCAGCAGCATCCCCGGGGATTTGAGGGATCAGCCCCAGCATTTT. Its protein is CASSIPGDLRDQPQHF.

The chain uses TRBV6-5 and TRBJ1-1, with 7 nucleotides matching TRBD1. The germline gives CDR1 MNHEY, CDR2 SVGAGI. V lost 7 bases, J lost 11 bases, and 10 bases stayed unmatched. This CDR3 has 12 amino acids. DNA of the CDR3: TGTGCCAGCAAAAGCGTCAGGGGGACGGCTTTCTTT. This sequence encodes CASKSVRGTAFF.

This clone was counted only a few times. This chain joins TRBV10-1 and TRBJ1-4, with 7 bases lining up with TRBD1. Germline CDR1 and CDR2: WNHNN and SYGVQD (reference sequence). CDR3 length equals 15 residues. V shed 7 bases and J 4 bases; nucleotides not matched to a gene: 9. The CDR3 DNA is TGCGCCAGCAAAGGTCAGGGGGTTAATAATGAAAAACTGTTTTTT. It specifies CASKGQGVNNEKLFF.

This clone was detected only a few times. The chain links TRBV28 to TRBJ2-1; 7 nucleotides agree with TRBD1. CDR3 length: 18 amino acids. CDR1 is MDHEN, CDR2 SYDVKM, per germline. J lost 4 bases, V lost 7 bases, and 19 bases had no gene match. The CDR3 sequence is CASNKRSLDRSYYNEQFF. CDR3 sequence (DNA): TGTGCCAGCAACAAAAGGAGTCTGGACAGGAGCTATTACAATGAGCAGTTCTTC.

The chain carries TRBV4-2 and TRBJ2-5; 9 bases fit TRBD2. Germline CDR1 and CDR2: LGHNA and YNFKEQ. V gave up 1 base and J gave up 4 bases; unmatched junction bases: 7. CDR3 size: 16 residues. CDR3 nucleotide sequence: TGTGCCAGCAGCCAAGGTAGTAGCGGGAGTGGAGAGACCCAGTACTTC. Its protein product is CASSQGSSGSGETQYF.

This rearrangement joins TRBV19 to TRBJ2-2; 9 bases fit TRBD2. The ends lost 1 base at V and 3 bases at J; junction bases unmatched: 9. This CDR3 is 18 amino acids long. CDR1 and CDR2 from the germline V gene are LNHDA and SQIVND (reference sequence). CDR3: CASSIAAASGTYTGELFF. The CDR3 region has the DNA TGTGCCAGTAGTATAGCGGCGGCTAGCGGGACCTACACCGGGGAGCTGTTTTTT. The variable domain in full, with the rest retrieved from reference TRBV19 and TRBJ2-2, is DGGITQSPKYLFRKEGQNVTLSCEQNLNHDAMYWYRQDPGQGLRLIYYSQIVNDFQKGDIAEGYSVSREKKESFPLTVTSAQKNPTAFYLCASSIAAASGTYTGELFFGEGSRLTVL.

This chain connects TRBV5-4 to TRBJ2-7, with D perhaps given as TRBD1 or TRBD2 (5 bases each). Between the trimmed V and J ends, which lost 2 bases and 2 bases, there was a span of 14 bases. CDR3 size: 15 residues. Germline V gene sequence: CDR1 SGHNT, CDR2 YYREEE (reference sequence). The CDR3 spells CASSLTTGAAYEQYF. The CDR3 DNA reads TGTGCCAGCAGCTTAACCACAGGAGCGGCCTACGAGCAGTACTTC.

The chain recombines TRBV5-1 with TRBJ1-4; TRBD1 is a possible D gene (6 bases). Germline CDR1 is SGHRS and CDR2 is YFSETQ. There are 19 residues in the CDR3. V dropped 0 bases and J dropped 0 bases, with 18 bases sitting between them. CDR3 in amino acids: CASSLGSKGGIATNEKLFF. CDR3 sequence (DNA): TGCGCCAGCAGCTTGGGGTCTAAGGGGGGAATAGCAACTAATGAAAAACTGTTTTTT.